Listed here are 28 T cell receptor beta chains from one sample, sequenced in a study of blood T cell repertoires in COVID-19. Assay: immunoSEQ multiplex PCR; the TCRdb copy retains only in-frame clones and omits some. The profile shows approximately 320,000 clones, 87% of them singletons. Sequencing input: PBMCs or T cells enriched from blood (not recorded which). The origin of the receptors is a woman between 18 and 29 years old who had recovered from COVID-19.

This sequence joins TRBV19 and TRBJ2-7; 8 bases are shared with TRBD1. Germline assignment: CDR1 LNHDA and CDR2 SQIVND (reference sequence). V shed 7 bases, J shed 2 bases, and the junction held 7 bases outside the gene matches. The CDR3 contains 14 residues. CDR3 coding DNA: TGTGCCAGTAACCCTAGGACAGGGCCCTACGAGCAGTACTTC. It translates to CASNPRTGPYEQYF.

The chain has TRBV2 and TRBJ1-4; D unresolved. Trimming removed 7 bases at V and 5 bases at J, with 14 bases between. CDR3 length equals 14 residues. Germline V gene sequence: CDR1 SNHLY, CDR2 FYNNEI. The CDR3 DNA sequence: TGTGCCAGCATTCCTACAGACATAAATGAAAAACTGTTTTTT. It yields the protein CASIPTDINEKLFF.

This chain connects TRBV7-2 to TRBJ2-1; TRBD2 matches 11 bases. Germline V gives CDR1 SGHTA, CDR2 FQGNSA. This CDR3 has 15 amino acids. The junction had 8 bases not matched to a gene; V was cut back by 5 bases and J by 8 bases. The CDR3 protein is CASSRFSGGADEQFF. The CDR3 DNA follows: TGTGCCAGCAGCCGCTTTAGCGGGGGGGCAGATGAGCAGTTCTTC.

This clone appeared once. This chain links TRBV7-6 with TRBJ2-2, with a tentative D call TRBD1 (5 bases). CDR1 is SGHVS and CDR2 is FNYEAQ in the germline V gene. Trimming stripped 5 bases from V and 0 bases from J, with 13 bases between. This CDR3 spans 16 amino acids. In DNA, the CDR3 is TGTGCCAGCAGCCTATCCGGACACACGAACACCGGGGAGCTGTTTTTT. The encoded protein is CASSLSGHTNTGELFF. Full variable domain (rest looked up from reference TRBV7-6 and TRBJ2-2): GAGVSQSPRYKVTKRGQDVALRCDPISGHVSLYWYRQALGQGPEFLTYFNYEAQQDKSGLPNDRFSAERPEGSISTLTIQRTEQRDSAMYRCASSLSGHTNTGELFFGEGSRLTVL.

CDR3 loop: CASSSTYTEAFF. Written as DNA, the CDR3 is TGTGCCAGCAGCTCAACTTATACTGAAGCTTTCTTT. V gene TRBV13 combines with J gene TRBJ1-1, with no clear D. V gave up 4 bases and J gave up 5 bases, with 8 bases separating them. The length of the CDR3 is 12 residues. Germline V CDR1 and CDR2: PRHDT, FYEKMQ (reference sequence).

The gene calls are TRBV28 and TRBJ1-5; perhaps TRBD1 as D (5 bases). The CDR3 has 16 amino acids. Germline values: CDR1 MDHEN, CDR2 SYDVKM. V dropped 1 base and J dropped 2 bases, with 12 bases sitting between them. This CDR3 is CASSLYRGFGNQPQHF. CDR3 sequence (DNA): TGTGCCAGCAGTTTATATAGGGGATTCGGCAATCAGCCCCAGCATTTT.

The chain recombines TRBV28 with TRBJ2-2; 8 bases map to TRBD2. Germline loops: CDR1 MDHEN, CDR2 SYDVKM. The CDR3 is 15 amino acids. V was clipped by 7 bases and J by 0 bases; unmatched bases: 4. The chain's CDR3 is CASTSGGANTGELFF. The CDR3 DNA is TGTGCCAGCACCTCGGGGGGGGCGAACACCGGGGAGCTGTTTTTT.

The chain carries TRBV30 and TRBJ1-5; TRBD1 aligns across 8 bases. Losses at the gene ends were 4 bases for V and 2 bases for J; bases not matched to a gene: 7. Germline lookup yields CDR1 GTSNPN and CDR2 SVGIG (reference sequence). This CDR3 is 15 amino acids long. This chain's CDR3 is CAWTHTGGGNQPQHF. The CDR3 DNA follows: TGTGCCTGGACCCATACAGGGGGGGGCAATCAGCCCCAGCATTTT.

The V call is TRBV7-2, the J call TRBJ2-7; 7 nucleotides line up with TRBD1. Trimming at V came to 4 bases and at J to 3 bases, leaving 9 bases not matched to a gene. Germline-derived CDR1 and CDR2 are SGHTA and FQGNSA. The CDR3 covers 15 residues. CDR3 coding DNA: TGTGCCAGCAGCTCGAGAACGGGACAGTTCTACGAGCAGTACTTC. Its protein is CASSSRTGQFYEQYF. Supplemented by reference TRBV7-2 and TRBJ2-7, the full variable domain reads GAGVSQSPSNKVTEKGKDVELRCDPISGHTALYWYRQSLGQGLEFLIYFQGNSAPDKSGLPSDRFSAERTGGSVSTLTIQRTQQEDSAVYLCASSSRTGQFYEQYFGPGTRLTVT.

The chain carries TRBV19 and TRBJ1-1; D is ambiguous. Germline V gives CDR1 LNHDA, CDR2 SQIVND (reference sequence). This CDR3 region has 13 residues. Trimming removed 6 bases from V and 0 bases from J, with 8 bases in between. The CDR3 loop is CASRTRMNTEAFF. The CDR3 DNA reads as TGTGCCAGTAGGACAAGAATGAACACTGAAGCTTTCTTT.

The V and J genes are TRBV25-1 and TRBJ1-1; D is uncertain. This CDR3 comprises 14 residues. The V end was cut by 4 bases, the J end by 9 bases, with 18 bases between. Germline V gene lookup returns CDR1 MGHDK and CDR2 SYGVNS. For the CDR3, the DNA is TGTGCCAGCAGTGGACCTGAGAGGGATGCCAAAGCTTTCTTT. Translated, it gives CASSGPERDAKAFF.

The V and J genes are TRBV18 and TRBJ2-7, with TRBD1 identical over 7 bases. Losses at the gene ends were 2 bases for V and 0 bases for J; bases not matched to a gene: 4. The germline V gene encodes CDR1 KGHSH and CDR2 LQKENI. The CDR3 covers 15 residues. The CDR3 DNA sequence: TGTGCCAGCTCACCATCAGGGACAGACTCCTACGAGCAGTACTTC. Protein sequence: CASSPSGTDSYEQYF.

The V and J genes are TRBV5-1 and TRBJ1-2; a weak D match, TRBD1 (5 bases). Germline values: CDR1 SGHRS, CDR2 YFSETQ. The CDR3 length is 14 residues. Trimming shortened V by 4 bases and J by 6 bases, and 16 bases separated the two germline ends. In DNA, the CDR3 is TGCGCCAGCAGCGCCTCGGGGGGTGGAAATGGCTACACCTTC. Translating gives CASSASGGGNGYTF.

This chain links TRBV6-2 or TRBV6-3 with TRBJ2-7, with 7 bases lining up with TRBD1. With V trimmed by 5 bases and J by 2 bases, 6 bases remained unmatched. Germline values: CDR1 MNHEY, CDR2 SVGEGT. The CDR3 loop spans 14 amino acids. The CDR3 spells CASSPGTVPYEQYF. The CDR3 DNA reads TGTGCCAGCAGTCCCGGGACAGTCCCCTACGAGCAGTACTTC.

The DNA of the CDR3 is TGTGCCAGCTCGCGCGCCGGGAGCACAGATACGCAGTATTTT. It encodes CASSRAGSTDTQYF. The V call is TRBV18, the J call TRBJ2-3; no definite D call. Trimming shortened V by 6 bases and J by 0 bases, and 10 bases separated the two germline ends. The V gene's germline CDR1 is KGHSH and CDR2 LQKENI. The CDR3 is 14 amino acids. Drawing the rest from reference TRBV18 and TRBJ2-3, the complete variable domain is NAGVMQNPRHLVRRRGQEARLRCSPMKGHSHVYWYRQLPEEGLKFMVYLQKENIIDESGMPKERFSAEFPKEGPSILRIQQVVRGDSAAYFCASSRAGSTDTQYFGPGTRLTVL.

Note on this clone: A read error may produce the germline difference seen at one junction end. The chain couples TRBV20-1 to TRBJ2-5; D is ambiguous. This CDR3 spans 11 amino acids. Germline loops: CDR1 DFQATT, CDR2 SNEGSKA (reference sequence). CDR3 amino acids: CSASFQEAQYF. CDR3 sequence (DNA): TGCAGTGCTAGCTTTCAAGAGGCCCAGTACTTC.

The V gene is TRBV11-1, the J gene TRBJ2-7; 9 bases align to TRBD1. The germline V gene encodes CDR1 SGHAT and CDR2 FQDESV (reference sequence). The CDR3 is 15 amino acids. The ends lost 5 bases at V and 4 bases at J; junction bases unmatched: 9. The CDR3 loop is CASSPRDRVWYEQYF. In DNA, the CDR3 is TGTGCCAGCAGCCCCCGGGACAGGGTTTGGTACGAGCAGTACTTC.

J is TRBJ1-3 and V is TRBV4-1, with a weak D call TRBD1 (5 bases). The germline V gene encodes CDR1 MGHRA and CDR2 YSYEKL. The V gene lost 0 bases and the J gene lost 4 bases, with 10 bases spanning the gap. The CDR3 contains 15 residues. CDR3 protein: CASSQEKGAGNTIYF. The CDR3 coding sequence is TGCGCCAGCAGCCAAGAAAAAGGGGCCGGAAACACCATATATTTT.

The genes are TRBV7-2 and TRBJ1-4; TRBD1 matches 10 bases. CDR3 length: 14 amino acids. Germline CDR1 reads SGHTA; CDR2 reads FQGNSA. J was trimmed by 8 bases and V by 5 bases; bases with no gene match: 5. The DNA of the CDR3 is TGTGCCAGCAGCACCGGGACAGGGGACGAAAAACTGTTTTTT. Translation: CASSTGTGDEKLFF.

The genes are TRBV6-5 and TRBJ1-2; 7 bases line up with TRBD1. The CDR3 contains 14 residues. V lost 9 bases to trimming and J lost 4 bases; unmatched junction nucleotides: 11. Germline V gives CDR1 MNHEY, CDR2 SVGAGI. CDR3 amino acids: CASTLSGGAYGYTF. CDR3 nucleotides: TGTGCCAGTACGTTATCAGGGGGTGCCTATGGCTACACCTTC.

The chain recombines TRBV7-9 with TRBJ2-7; perhaps TRBD1 as D (6 bases). CDR3 length equals 15 residues. The V and J ends lost 6 bases and 5 bases respectively, with 20 bases between them. Germline V gives CDR1 SEHNR, CDR2 FQNEAQ (reference sequence). The DNA of the CDR3 is TGTGCCAGCAGTCCTAGGGCACAGGGTGTTAACGAGCAGTACTTC. Translating gives CASSPRAQGVNEQYF.

CDR3 in amino acids: CASRVSGQLYEQYF. The CDR3 region has the DNA TGTGCCAGCAGAGTGTCGGGACAACTCTACGAGCAGTACTTC. J is TRBJ2-7 and V is TRBV6-5; possible D gene TRBD1, 6 bases. The CDR3 spans 14 residues. Trimming removed 6 bases from V and 3 bases from J, with 15 bases in between. Per germline, CDR1 MNHEY and CDR2 SVGAGI.

This chain joins TRBV28 and TRBJ1-2; no reliable D call. From germline, CDR1 is MDHEN and CDR2 SYDVKM. Trimming pared 1 base from V and 2 bases from J, leaving 11 bases between. The CDR3 loop spans 15 amino acids. DNA of the CDR3: TGTGCCAGCAGTTTATTCTACGGGAGAAACTATGGCTACACCTTC. This sequence encodes CASSLFYGRNYGYTF.

This chain uses TRBV27 with TRBJ1-4; D is undetermined. The CDR3 has 17 amino acids. Germline values: CDR1 MNHEY, CDR2 SMNVEV (reference sequence). The germline V and J ends were trimmed by 5 bases and 1 base, with 17 bases remaining between them. The CDR3 DNA reads TGTGCCAGCAGTCAACGCGGCATTAAACTAACTAATGAAAAACTGTTTTTT. Protein product: CASSQRGIKLTNEKLFF.

The J gene is TRBJ2-7, the V gene TRBV19; TRBD1 aligns across 11 bases. With V trimmed by 5 bases and J by 3 bases, 6 bases remained unmatched. CDR3 length equals 15 residues. The germline V gene has CDR1 LNHDA and CDR2 SQIVND (reference sequence). As DNA, the CDR3 is TGTGCCAGTAGTCTCGGACAGGGGGCGAGCTACGAGCAGTACTTC. Translation: CASSLGQGASYEQYF. The variable domain in full, with the rest retrieved from reference TRBV19 and TRBJ2-7, is DGGITQSPKYLFRKEGQNVTLSCEQNLNHDAMYWYRQDPGQGLRLIYYSQIVNDFQKGDIAEGYSVSREKKESFPLTVTSAQKNPTAFYLCASSLGQGASYEQYFGPGTRLTVT.

The chain couples TRBV23-1 to TRBJ2-1; weak D call: TRBD2 (5 bases). TRBV23-1 is sorted into the ORF group, with uncertain function. The CDR3 sequence is 16 residues long. V was cut by 0 bases and J by 3 bases, with 12 bases left in between. This CDR3 reads CASSQSDGESYNEQFF. DNA of the CDR3: TGCGCCAGCAGTCAATCGGACGGGGAAAGCTACAATGAGCAGTTCTTC.

The rearrangement uses TRBV4-1 and TRBJ1-5; D perhaps matches TRBD1 (5 bases). The CDR3 has 16 amino acids. Between the trimmed V and J ends, which lost 2 bases and 4 bases, there was a span of 15 bases. CDR1 and CDR2 (germline): MGHRA, YSYEKL. CDR3 sequence reads: CASSQTITRGNQPQHF. CDR3 sequence (DNA): TGCGCCAGCAGCCAAACAATAACTCGGGGGAATCAGCCCCAGCATTTT.

The rearrangement joins TRBV5-4 to TRBJ1-4; no clear D gene. Germline V CDR1 and CDR2: SGHNT, YYREEE (reference sequence). Trimming removed 4 bases from V and 5 bases from J, with 15 bases in between. This CDR3 has 15 residues. DNA for the CDR3: TGTGCCAGCAGCCACTGGCCCCCGGAGAATGAAAAACTGTTTTTT. The encoded protein is CASSHWPPENEKLFF.